Shown below are 5 T cell receptor beta chains from a single sample sequenced in a study of shared clonotypes between healthy human individuals. CD45RO negativity and positive selection for CCR7 defined naive CD8 cells, a population that excluded terminally differentiated effector memory CD45RA+ cells. Only in-frame clones appear in the TCRdb table, and some are missing; sequencing was by immunoSEQ multiplex PCR. The sample lists more than 2 million clones; 93% were seen once. Sequenced sample: naive CD8+ T cells from PBMCs. The receptor source for this set is a man aged 18 to 30 in good health. Some clones in this sample may be carry-over from other donors' samples.

The V call is TRBV7-9, the J call TRBJ2-7; D gene unclear. Trimming stripped 1 base from V and 4 bases from J, with 11 bases between. Germline V gene data show CDR1 as SEHNR and CDR2 as FQNEAQ (reference sequence). The CDR3 totals 14 residues. The CDR3 nucleotides are TGTGCCAGCAGCTTAGGCGGTGGAGTGTACGAGCAGTACTTC. It translates to CASSLGGGVYEQYF. Full variable domain (remainder filled in from reference TRBV7-9 and TRBJ2-7): DTGVSQNPRHKITKRGQNVTFRCDPISEHNRLYWYRQTLGQGPEFLTYFQNEAQLEKSRLLSDRFSAERPKGSFSTLEIQRTEQGDSAMYLCASSLGGGVYEQYFGPGTRLTVT.

This clone has just one count. The chain carries TRBV10-1 and TRBJ2-1; TRBD1 matches at 9 bases. The germline V gene has CDR1 WNHNN and CDR2 SYGVQD (reference sequence). CDR3 length equals 18 residues. V was pared by 2 bases and J by 0 bases, with 8 bases of the junction left unmatched. CDR3: CASSEPPTGGGSYNEQFF. CDR3 DNA: TGCGCCAGCAGTGAGCCCCCTACAGGGGGCGGCTCCTACAATGAGCAGTTCTTC.

V gene TRBV11-2 combines with J gene TRBJ2-3, with D unclear. Per germline, CDR1 SGHAT and CDR2 FQNNGV. This CDR3 spans 14 amino acids. Deletions cut 3 bases from V and 5 bases from J, with 12 bases between. The CDR3 DNA is TGTGCCAGCAGCTTTTGGGCCGAAAAAGATACGCAGTATTTT. This sequence encodes CASSFWAEKDTQYF.

The chain employs TRBV28 and TRBJ2-7; tentatively, D is TRBD1 (6 bases). The germline V gene has CDR1 MDHEN and CDR2 SYDVKM. Between the trimmed V and J ends, which lost 3 bases and 2 bases, there was a span of 23 bases. This CDR3 is built from 18 residues. In DNA, the CDR3 is TGTGCCAGCAGTTTTCTTGGGTTTTTACAGGGAATTCCCTACGAGCAGTACTTC. It translates to CASSFLGFLQGIPYEQYF.

The chain has TRBV27 and TRBJ1-1; D perhaps matches TRBD1 (5 bases). V lost 5 bases and J 0 bases, leaving 10 bases between the germline ends. This CDR3 contains 14 residues. The V gene's germline CDR1 is MNHEY and CDR2 SMNVEV (reference sequence). The CDR3 DNA sequence: TGTGCCAGCAGTGGTCAGGGCATGAACACTGAAGCTTTCTTT. Translated, it gives CASSGQGMNTEAFF.